This entry lists 9 T cell receptor beta chains sequenced from one sample in a study of cytotoxic CD8 clonotypes in ibrutinib-treated CLL. Repertoires were generated with immunoSEQ multiplex PCR, while TCRdb's copy carries only in-frame clones and drops some. The data hold tens of thousands of clones, with roughly 60% observed a single time. The sequencing used PBMCs, collected before ibrutinib treatment. The source of these receptors is a human donor with chronic lymphocytic leukemia.

Turning to this clone: Compared with germline, one end of the junction differs, possibly owing to a read error. The V and J genes are TRBV14 and TRBJ1-2; tentative D call: TRBD1 (6 bases). Germline lookup yields CDR1 SGHDN and CDR2 FVKESK. CDR3 size: 14 residues. As DNA, the CDR3 is TGTGCCAGCAGCCAAGATCTTTGGGACAAGGGGACCCACTTC. It specifies CASSQDLWDKGTHF.

The rearrangement joins TRBV18 to TRBJ2-1; 7 nucleotides align to TRBD1. J gave up 7 bases and V 5 bases, and 8 bases lay outside the gene matches. Germline V gene lookup returns CDR1 KGHSH and CDR2 LQKENI. The CDR3 runs 14 residues. CDR3 nucleotides: TGTGCCAGCTCAGAACAGGGGAGTTGGAATGAGCAGTTCTTC. Translated, it gives CASSEQGSWNEQFF. Filled out from reference TRBV18 and TRBJ2-1, the complete variable domain reads NAGVMQNPRHLVRRRGQEARLRCSPMKGHSHVYWYRQLPEEGLKFMVYLQKENIIDESGMPKERFSAEFPKEGPSILRIQQVVRGDSAAYFCASSEQGSWNEQFFGPGTRLTVL.

This clone has a single count. The J gene is TRBJ1-6, the V gene TRBV18, with 11 positions matching TRBD1. V lost 3 bases and J lost 9; bases outside the gene matches: 10. Germline V gene lookup returns CDR1 KGHSH and CDR2 LQKENI. The CDR3 is made up of 17 amino acids. In DNA, the CDR3 is TGTGCCAGCTCACCCACTCAACCCGGGACAGGGGGTTCACCCCTCCACTTT. It is translated as CASSPTQPGTGGSPLHF.

CDR3 region: CASSFPDQPQHF. In DNA form, the CDR3 reads TGTGCCAGCAGTTTCCCCGATCAGCCCCAGCATTTT. The chain carries TRBV28 and TRBJ1-5; D not certain. Germline CDR1 reads MDHEN; CDR2 reads SYDVKM. With 3 bases removed from V and 5 bases from J, the gap between germline ends came to 5 bases. The CDR3 contains 12 residues.

The chain couples TRBV19 to TRBJ2-5; TRBD2 agrees at 7 bases. The trim removed 4 bases at V and 5 bases at J, leaving 7 bases unmatched. This CDR3 is 14 amino acids long. Germline-derived CDR1 and CDR2 are LNHDA and SQIVND (reference sequence). CDR3 in DNA: TGTGCCAGTAGTAGGGACCGGGGGGAGGAGACCCAGTACTTC. It encodes CASSRDRGEETQYF.

The gene calls are TRBV28 and TRBJ1-2, with D possibly matching TRBD1 (5 bases). In germline, CDR1 is MDHEN, CDR2 SYDVKM. V shed 3 bases and J shed 8 bases, with 25 bases lying between them. The CDR3 has 17 residues. The CDR3 DNA reads as TGTGCCAGCAGTTTTCCCCCGGCAGGGAAGGCGGAGTGGGGCTACACCTTC. It encodes CASSFPPAGKAEWGYTF.

The chain combines TRBV7-9 with TRBJ2-7, with TRBD1 matching over 9 bases. The CDR3 sequence is 15 residues long. Unmatched junction bases numbered 9, after V lost 5 bases and J lost 4 bases. Germline lookup yields CDR1 SEHNR and CDR2 FQNEAQ (reference sequence). CDR3 in DNA: TGTGCCAGCAGCCCCACCGGGACAGGGAATTACGAGCAGTACTTC. It is translated as CASSPTGTGNYEQYF.

This sequence joins TRBV30 and TRBJ2-3, with D possibly TRBD1 on 6 matching bases. The ends were cut back, 8 bases at V and 3 bases at J, with 18 bases in the middle. The CDR3 runs 14 residues. Germline assignment: CDR1 GTSNPN and CDR2 SVGIG (reference sequence). The CDR3 DNA reads as TGTGCCACGGCAAAGGGGGAAGGAACAGATACGCAGTATTTT. It specifies CATAKGEGTDTQYF.

The chain links TRBV2 to TRBJ2-2; D is unclear. Trimming took off 0 bases at V and 6 bases at J, with 8 bases between the two ends. Germline V gives CDR1 SNHLY, CDR2 FYNNEI. This CDR3 region has 14 residues. CDR3 in amino acids: CASSEAYGSGELFF. CDR3 bases: TGTGCCAGCAGTGAAGCGTACGGGTCCGGGGAGCTGTTTTTT.